Below, 28 T cell receptor beta chains from the same sample are listed, as sequenced in a study of blood T cells in healthy people across ages. A second PCR, run for roughly 7 to 11 cycles, used a sample-barcoded 5' primer plus a J-beta primer mix. Using its own MiXCR run on the 5' RACE reads, TCRdb lists one record per CDR3 protein. Of about 800,000 distinct CDR3 sequences in the sample, 58% were seen once. Sequencing was done on a sample of blood. These receptors originate from a man between 25 and 39 years old in good health.

In this sample, this clonotype turned up once. The chain employs TRBV20-1 and TRBJ1-2, with 9 bases matching TRBD1. Germline trimming cut 6 bases from V and 8 bases from J; bases unmatched to any gene: 13. There are 14 residues in the CDR3. Per the germline V gene, CDR1 is DFQATT and CDR2 is SNEGSKA (reference sequence). CDR3 in amino acids: CSAVRDRDSEGYTF. The CDR3, as DNA: TGCAGTGCCGTCCGGGACAGGGATTCGGAGGGCTACACCTTC.

The chain combines TRBV4-3 with TRBJ2-7; D ambiguous. V was trimmed by 0 bases and J by 3 bases, leaving 6 bases between them. CDR3 size: 13 residues. The germline CDR1 and CDR2 sequences are LGHNA and YSLEER. CDR3 amino acids: CASSQEASYEQYF. The CDR3 nucleotides read TGCGCCAGCAGCCAAGAGGCAAGCTACGAGCAGTACTTC.

V and J are TRBV7-2 and TRBJ2-3, with TRBD2 matching 9 bases. The germline V gene encodes CDR1 SGHTA and CDR2 FQGNSA. Trimming cost V 1 base and J 3 bases; bases outside gene matches: 8. The CDR3 length is 17 residues. The CDR3 nucleotides are TGTGCCAGCAGCTTAGTTAGCGGGAGAGTAAGGACAGATACGCAGTATTTT. Residues: CASSLVSGRVRTDTQYF.

A word on this clonotype: This may arise from a read error, as a much more abundant clone is one base away. This chain joins TRBV18 and TRBJ2-3; D may be TRBD1 (6 bases). V shed 8 bases and J shed 3 bases, with 15 bases lying between them. CDR3 size: 14 residues. CDR1 and CDR2 from the germline V gene are KGHSH and LQKENI. CDR3: CASPTGTDTDTQYF. DNA for the CDR3: TGTGCCAGCCCCACAGGGACGGATACAGATACGCAGTATTTT. Combining the CDR3 with reference TRBV18 and TRBJ2-3 gives the whole variable domain NAGVMQNPRHLVRRRGQEARLRCSPMKGHSHVYWYRQLPEEGLKFMVYLQKENIIDESGMPKERFSAEFPKEGPSILRIQQVVRGDSAAYFCASPTGTDTDTQYFGPGTRLTVL.

A note on this clonotype: The junction and the germline gene differ at one end; a read error may be behind it. The J gene is TRBJ2-3, the V gene TRBV7-7; 7 bases agree with TRBD2. CDR3 length: 14 amino acids. Looked up from germline, CDR1 is SSHAT and CDR2 is FNYEAQ (reference sequence). The CDR3 protein is CASSPREDTDTQYF. The CDR3 DNA is TGTGCTAGCAGCCCCCGGGAGGACACAGATACGCAGTATTTT.

The gene calls are TRBV7-3 and TRBJ1-2, with TRBD1 identical over 9 bases. The CDR3 loop spans 14 amino acids. Trimming cost V 6 bases and J 8 bases; bases outside gene matches: 10. Germline V CDR1 and CDR2: SGHTA, FQGTGA. This CDR3 reads CASSPGTGHGGYTF. The CDR3 DNA sequence: TGTGCCAGCAGTCCCGGGACAGGGCACGGGGGCTACACCTTC.

This chain uses TRBV11-1 with TRBJ2-5, with TRBD2 as a possible D gene (5 bases). Germline V gives CDR1 SGHAT, CDR2 FQDESV (reference sequence). Deletions cut 1 base from V and 4 bases from J, with 13 bases between. This CDR3 region has 15 residues. The CDR3 DNA is TGTGCCAGCAGCTTAGGAAGCGTCGGAGGAGAGACCCAGTACTTC. It yields the protein CASSLGSVGGETQYF.

This clonotype was counted between two and nine times. This chain joins TRBV7-2 and TRBJ2-5; possibly TRBD2 for D (7 bases). Germline V gene data show CDR1 as SGHTA and CDR2 as FQGNSA. The CDR3 is 16 residues long. Trimming cost V 5 bases and J 5 bases, with 21 bases left between them. Here the CDR3 reads CASSPALGGGRETQYF. Here the CDR3 DNA reads TGTGCCAGCAGCCCTGCCCTTGGCGGGGGCCGGGAGACCCAGTACTTC.

Only a few counts were recorded for this clonotype. V gene TRBV6-5 combines with J gene TRBJ2-5; D call uncertain. Deletions cut 2 bases from V and 0 bases from J, with 4 bases between. This CDR3 spans 13 amino acids. Germline V gene data show CDR1 as MNHEY and CDR2 as SVGAGI. The CDR3 protein is CASSYRYQETQYF. The CDR3 coding sequence is TGTGCCAGCAGTTACCGTTACCAAGAGACCCAGTACTTC.

The chain recombines TRBV27 with TRBJ2-3, with 10 positions matching TRBD2. Looked up from germline, CDR1 is MNHEY and CDR2 is SMNVEV (reference sequence). CDR3 size: 16 residues. With 4 bases clipped from V and 5 bases from J, the junction kept 9 bases outside the gene matches. CDR3 in amino acids: CASSSTSGGELDTQYF. The DNA for the CDR3 is TGTGCCAGCAGTTCCACAAGCGGGGGGGAGCTAGATACGCAGTATTTT.

The chain employs TRBV2 and TRBJ2-3; D might be TRBD1 (6 bases). Trimming left V 8 bases short and J 8 bases short, with 11 bases between. This CDR3 has 11 residues. Germline CDR1 and CDR2: SNHLY and FYNNEI. CDR3 in amino acids: CASLQGGTQYF. The CDR3, as DNA: TGTGCCAGCCTACAGGGCGGTACGCAGTATTTT.

CDR3 nucleotides: TGTGCCAGCAGCTTACCGGGCTTCTACGAGCAGTACTTC. Protein sequence: CASSLPGFYEQYF. The chain couples TRBV7-9 to TRBJ2-4; unclear D gene. The better agreement between TRBJ2-7 and the DNA end casts doubt on the J call. This CDR3 is built from 13 residues. CDR1 is SEHNR, CDR2 FQNEAQ, per germline (reference sequence).

This clonotype appeared a few times. The rearrangement joins TRBV4-1 to TRBJ2-5; 7 bases agree with TRBD2. The CDR3 totals 16 residues. J gave up 2 bases and V 3 bases, and 9 bases lay outside the gene matches. CDR1 and CDR2 from the germline V gene are MGHRA and YSYEKL. CDR3 in amino acids: CASSHLSSGGQETQYF. The CDR3, as DNA: TGCGCCAGCAGCCATCTTTCTAGCGGAGGGCAAGAGACCCAGTACTTC.

This clonotype was seen a few times. This chain joins TRBV7-2 and TRBJ2-5; 7 bases align to TRBD1. The J call is uncertain, as TRBJ2-7 better fits the DNA end. Germline-derived CDR1 and CDR2 are SGHTA and FQGNSA. This CDR3 contains 14 residues. In DNA form, the CDR3 reads TGTGCCAGCAGCGTCTCCGGGACAGACTACGAGCAGTACTTC. This encodes CASSVSGTDYEQYF.

This chain uses TRBV7-2 with TRBJ2-1; a weak D match, TRBD1 (6 bases). Germline values: CDR1 SGHTA, CDR2 FQGNSA. Deletions cut 7 bases from V and 2 bases from J, with 12 bases between. The CDR3 has 14 amino acids. In nucleotides, the CDR3 is TGTGCCAGCATAACAGGGCCGCCCTACAATGAGCAGTTCTTC. This translates into CASITGPPYNEQFF.

Comments on this clonotype: This could be a read error, since a much larger clone is one nucleotide away. This chain links TRBV7-2 with TRBJ2-5; D might be TRBD1 (6 bases). The germline V gene encodes CDR1 SGHTA and CDR2 FQGNSA. The length of the CDR3 is 12 residues. The CDR3 here is CVSSLRGETQYF. The CDR3, as DNA: TGTGTCAGCAGCTTAAGGGGGGAGACCCAGTACTTC.

The chain couples TRBV27 to TRBJ1-1; D is undetermined. CDR3 length equals 15 residues. The ends were cut back, 1 base at V and 2 bases at J, with 11 bases in the middle. CDR1 is MNHEY and CDR2 is SMNVEV in the germline V gene (reference sequence). This chain's CDR3 is CASSLFPGSNTEAFF. CDR3 nucleotide sequence: TGTGCCAGCAGTTTATTTCCGGGCTCTAACACTGAAGCTTTCTTT.

This chain links TRBV18 with TRBJ2-7; possibly TRBD1 for D (6 bases). The CDR3 is 15 residues long. Deletions cut 3 bases from V and 3 bases from J, with 15 bases between. Germline CDR1 and CDR2: KGHSH and LQKENI. In DNA form, the CDR3 reads TGTGCCAGCTCACCCCGCGGACAGCATAGCTACGAGCAGTACTTC. Translating gives CASSPRGQHSYEQYF. The whole variable domain, remainder taken from reference TRBV18 and TRBJ2-7, is NAGVMQNPRHLVRRRGQEARLRCSPMKGHSHVYWYRQLPEEGLKFMVYLQKENIIDESGMPKERFSAEFPKEGPSILRIQQVVRGDSAAYFCASSPRGQHSYEQYFGPGTRLTVT.

CDR3 sequence (DNA): TGTGCCAGCAGTTCCCCGACTAGCGGGAGTCTCCACGAGCAGTACTTC. This translates into CASSSPTSGSLHEQYF. The chain combines TRBV6-6 with TRBJ2-7; the match to TRBD2 covers 12 bases. The CDR3 sequence is 16 residues long. Germline values: CDR1 MNHNY, CDR2 SVGAGI (reference sequence). The junction had 9 bases not matched to a gene; V was cut back by 4 bases and J by 5 bases.

The chain employs TRBV19 and TRBJ1-1; no definite D call. Germline V CDR1 and CDR2: LNHDA, SQIVND (reference sequence). There are 11 residues in the CDR3. CDR3 residues: CATNLDTEAFF. The CDR3 bases are TGTGCGACCAATCTGGACACTGAAGCTTTCTTT. The full variable domain, in which reference TRBV19 and TRBJ1-1 provide the parts outside the CDR3, is DGGITQSPKYLFRKEGQNVTLSCEQNLNHDAMYWYRQDPGQGLRLIYYSQIVNDFQKGDIAEGYSVSREKKESFPLTVTSAQKNPTAFYLCATNLDTEAFFGQGTRLTVV.

V and J are TRBV20-1 and TRBJ1-1; 7 bases agree with TRBD1. CDR3 length equals 11 residues. Germline V CDR1 and CDR2: DFQATT, SNEGSKA (reference sequence). The junction had 3 bases not matched to a gene; V was cut back by 0 bases and J by 11 bases. CDR3 loop: CSAREDRRAFF. In DNA form, the CDR3 reads TGCAGTGCTAGAGAGGACAGGCGGGCTTTCTTT.

The DNA for the CDR3 is TGTGCCAGCAGCCAAGAAGGAGTGGGCAGGGCAGAGACCCAGTACTTC. Encoded protein: CASSQEGVGRAETQYF. The rearrangement uses TRBV4-2 and TRBJ2-5; maybe TRBD1 (5 bases). Trimming cost V 0 bases and J 4 bases, with 15 bases left between them. Per germline, CDR1 LGHNA and CDR2 YNFKEQ. The CDR3 totals 16 residues.

This clonotype was counted at least ten times. J is TRBJ2-7 and V is TRBV7-6, with 9 bases fitting TRBD1. The CDR3 sequence is 15 residues long. Germline-derived CDR1 and CDR2 are SGHVS and FNYEAQ. With 1 base clipped from V and 0 bases from J, the junction kept 1 base outside the gene matches. The CDR3 nucleotides are TGTGCCAGCAGCTTAGAGGGACAGGGCTCCTACGAGCAGTACTTC. Its translation: CASSLEGQGSYEQYF.

This clonotype was seen a few times. This chain uses TRBV29-1 with TRBJ1-2, with no clear D. The CDR3 has 12 amino acids. The germline V gene encodes CDR1 SQVTM and CDR2 ANQGSEA. V was cut by 5 bases and J by 4 bases, with 11 bases left in between. CDR3 sequence: CSVYGETYGYTF. The CDR3 DNA sequence: TGCAGCGTTTACGGGGAAACCTATGGCTACACCTTC. The complete variable domain, with remaining parts taken from reference TRBV29-1 and TRBJ1-2, reads SAVISQKPSRDICQRGTSLTIQCQVDSQVTMMFWYRQQPGQSLTLIATANQGSEATYESGFVIDKFPISRPNLTFSTLTVSNMSPEDSSIYLCSVYGETYGYTFGSGTRLTVV.

The chain joins TRBV6-5 to TRBJ2-5; TRBD2 aligns across 8 bases. This CDR3 is built from 14 residues. The junction had 7 bases not matched to a gene; V was cut back by 6 bases and J by 4 bases. Germline V lookup: CDR1 MNHEY, CDR2 SVGAGI. The CDR3 loop reads CASRNGGAGETQYF. As DNA, the CDR3 is TGTGCCAGCAGGAACGGGGGGGCAGGAGAGACCCAGTACTTC.

The genes are TRBV18 and TRBJ2-3, with a tentative D call TRBD2 (6 bases). V dropped 3 bases and J dropped 2 bases, with 12 bases sitting between them. Germline V gene data show CDR1 as KGHSH and CDR2 as LQKENI. The CDR3 loop spans 15 amino acids. This chain's CDR3 is CASSPGDFDTDTQYF. The DNA of the CDR3 is TGTGCCAGCTCACCGGGGGACTTCGACACAGATACGCAGTATTTT. Full variable domain (remainder filled in from reference TRBV18 and TRBJ2-3): NAGVMQNPRHLVRRRGQEARLRCSPMKGHSHVYWYRQLPEEGLKFMVYLQKENIIDESGMPKERFSAEFPKEGPSILRIQQVVRGDSAAYFCASSPGDFDTDTQYFGPGTRLTVL.

This chain connects TRBV27 to TRBJ2-1; 11 bases match TRBD2. Germline trimming cut 5 bases from V and 10 bases from J; bases unmatched to any gene: 10. The CDR3 extends over 15 amino acids. Looked up from germline, CDR1 is MNHEY and CDR2 is SMNVEV (reference sequence). Here the CDR3 DNA reads TGTGCCAGCAGTCGTACGACTAGCGGGGAGGAGGAGCAGTTCTTC. Amino acids: CASSRTTSGEEEQFF.

V usage is TRBV29-1 and J usage is TRBJ1-2; D ambiguous. Between the trimmed V and J ends, which lost 6 bases and 2 bases, there was a span of 7 bases. CDR1 SQVTM and CDR2 ANQGSEA come from the germline V gene. This CDR3 has 11 residues. The CDR3 is CSVYTNYGYTF. The CDR3 region has the DNA TGCAGCGTATACACCAACTATGGCTACACCTTC.